This TCR beta chain was identified in a study of blood T cell repertoires in COVID-19. Turning to the study itself: Both acute and convalescent COVID-19 samples were obtained from the United States, Italy and Spain. Sample material is recorded as cDNA or gDNA derived from T cells, B-cell-depleted T cells, or PBMCs.

V lost 7 bases and J lost 5; bases outside the gene matches: 7. The germline V gene has CDR1 SGHTA and CDR2 FQGNSA. CDR3 length: 14 amino acids. In the authors' methods: Counts of nucleated cells, estimated from reference gene primer amplification, were obtained. The table came from immunoSEQ multiplex PCR; TCRdb's copy has only in-frame clones and leaves some out. The DNA was the basis for D and trimming; V, J and clone size are from that table. The sample consists of about 180,000 clones, about 91% of them appearing once. The gene calls are TRBV7-2 and TRBJ2-3; 9 bases map to TRBD2. This sequence was found in a woman under 40 with acute or convalescent COVID-19. The material sequenced was peripheral blood. The CDR3 sequence: CASIQTAGGDTQYF. CDR3 nucleotides: TGTGCCAGCATCCAAACAGCGGGAGGAGATACGCAGTATTTT.